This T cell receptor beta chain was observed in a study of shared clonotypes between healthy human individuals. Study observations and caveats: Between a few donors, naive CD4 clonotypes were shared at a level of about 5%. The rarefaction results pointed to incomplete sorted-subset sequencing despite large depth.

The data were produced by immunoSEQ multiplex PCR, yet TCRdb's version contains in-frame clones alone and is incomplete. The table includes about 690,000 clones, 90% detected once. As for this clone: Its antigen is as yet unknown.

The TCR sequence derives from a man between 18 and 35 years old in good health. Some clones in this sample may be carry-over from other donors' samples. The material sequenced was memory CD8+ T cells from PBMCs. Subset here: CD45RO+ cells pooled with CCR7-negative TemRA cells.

Written as DNA, the CDR3 is TGCGCCAGCAGCTTTTCCAGGACGGGGTCGGACGAGCAGTACTTC. As protein: CASSFSRTGSDEQYF. The chain employs TRBV5-1 and TRBJ2-7, with D possibly TRBD2 on 5 matching bases. Per germline, CDR1 SGHRS and CDR2 YFSETQ. V lost 2 bases and J lost 5, with 17 bases in between. CDR3 size: 15 residues.